The 23 T cell receptor beta chains in this list originate from one sample, sequenced in a study of cytomegalovirus exposure and HLA in healthy donors. PCR was performed using 60 Vbeta and 13 Jbeta primers. The method was immunoSEQ multiplex PCR; TCRdb's version includes in-frame clones alone and lacks a portion of them. In the table there are about 190,000 clones, 79% of which are singletons. Sequencing was performed on PBMCs. The receptors here all came from a woman aged 18-29 years in good health and CMV-seronegative.

This clone was detected only once. V and J are TRBV7-3 and TRBJ2-7; TRBD2 is a possible D gene (6 bases). The V gene's germline CDR1 is SGHTA and CDR2 FQGTGA. There are 15 residues in the CDR3. Trimming left V 1 base short and J 4 bases short, with 14 bases between. The CDR3, as DNA: TGTGCCAGCAGCTTAAACGCCGCTAGCGCATACGAGCAGTACTTC. Translated: CASSLNAASAYEQYF. Using reference TRBV7-3 and TRBJ2-7 for the parts outside the CDR3, the full variable domain is GAGVSQTPSNKVTEKGKYVELRCDPISGHTALYWYRQSLGQGPEFLIYFQGTGAADDSGLPNDRFFAVRPEGSVSTLKIQRTERGDSAVYLCASSLNAASAYEQYFGPGTRLTVT.

The J gene is TRBJ2-2, the V gene TRBV10-3; no clear D gene. The V and J ends lost 3 bases and 5 bases respectively, with 7 bases between them. Germline CDR1 is ENHRY and CDR2 is SYGVKD. The CDR3 sequence is 13 residues long. CDR3 DNA sequence: TGTGCCATCAGTGATAATCTGACCGGGGAGCTGTTTTTT. This encodes CAISDNLTGELFF.

J is TRBJ2-7 and V is TRBV4-2; TRBD2 agrees at 11 bases. CDR3 length equals 18 residues. With V trimmed by 5 bases and J by 3 bases, 15 bases remained unmatched. Germline-derived CDR1 and CDR2 are LGHNA and YNFKEQ. The chain's CDR3 is CASSRNLAGGPNHYEQYF. Written as DNA, the CDR3 is TGTGCCAGCAGCAGGAACCTAGCGGGGGGACCGAACCACTACGAGCAGTACTTC.

This chain uses TRBV6-5 with TRBJ2-5; 7 bases map to TRBD1. Germline assignment: CDR1 MNHEY and CDR2 SVGAGI. The CDR3 spans 15 residues. V shed 5 bases, J shed 5 bases, and the junction held 11 bases outside the gene matches. CDR3 coding DNA: TGTGCCAGCAGTAAAGGCAGGGGGATGGAGGAGACCCAGTACTTC. As protein: CASSKGRGMEETQYF.

Details on this clone: An end of the junction does not agree with germline; a read error may underlie this. The chain joins TRBV4-2 to TRBJ1-5; tentative D call: TRBD1 (6 bases). The germline V gene has CDR1 LGHNA and CDR2 YNFKEQ. This CDR3 comprises 15 residues. The CDR3 reads CASSPLRGSNQSQHF. The CDR3 DNA sequence: TGTGCCAGCAGCCCACTCAGGGGTAGCAATCAGTCCCAGCATTTT.

V usage is TRBV29-1 and J usage is TRBJ1-1; possibly TRBD1 for D (6 bases). The germline gives CDR1 SQVTM, CDR2 ANQGSEA. V was shortened by 8 bases and J by 2 bases, with 9 bases between the two germline ends. This CDR3 contains 11 residues. CDR3 bases: TGCAGCACAGGGACAAACACTGAAGCTTTCTTT. Amino acid sequence: CSTGTNTEAFF.

V is TRBV28 and J is TRBJ1-4, with D maybe TRBD1 (6 bases). The CDR3 spans 15 residues. Germline CDR1 is MDHEN and CDR2 is SYDVKM. V was clipped by 5 bases and J by 5 bases, with 15 bases between them. CDR3 residues: CASSATPGQNEKLFF. In DNA, the CDR3 is TGTGCCAGCAGTGCTACTCCGGGACAAAATGAAAAACTGTTTTTT.

The J gene is TRBJ2-7, the V gene TRBV5-6, with D possibly matching TRBD2 (6 bases). The CDR3 extends over 14 amino acids. The V end was cut by 4 bases, the J end by 0 bases, with 11 bases between. Germline V gene lookup returns CDR1 SGHDT and CDR2 YYEEEE. CDR3 in amino acids: CASSAGLSSYEQYF. Here the CDR3 DNA reads TGTGCCAGCAGCGCGGGACTCTCCTCCTACGAGCAGTACTTC.

The chain is built from TRBV27 and TRBJ2-7, with D possibly matching TRBD2 (6 bases). The V gene's germline CDR1 is MNHEY and CDR2 SMNVEV (reference sequence). V lost 2 bases and J lost 4, with 15 bases in between. This CDR3 is built from 15 residues. In DNA form, the CDR3 reads TGTGCCAGCAGTTTAGGTCCCGGAGGGGCGTACGAGCAGTACTTC. It translates to CASSLGPGGAYEQYF.

The V gene is TRBV6-6, the J gene TRBJ1-1; 7 positions match TRBD1. Germline lookup yields CDR1 MNHNY and CDR2 SVGAGI (reference sequence). V gave up 7 bases and J gave up 0 bases; unmatched junction bases: 11. This CDR3 contains 16 residues. For the CDR3, the DNA is TGTGCCAGCATTAAGGGACAGCATCGCATGAACACTGAAGCTTTCTTT. Translation: CASIKGQHRMNTEAFF.

The CDR3 region has the DNA TGTGCCAGCAGTTACAGGGGCTTCGGTAATGAGCAGTTCTTC. Protein: CASSYRGFGNEQFF. The chain uses TRBV6-5 and TRBJ2-1; possible D gene TRBD1, 5 bases. The CDR3 is made up of 14 amino acids. Trimming removed 2 bases from V and 7 bases from J, with 12 bases in between. Germline CDR1 reads MNHEY; CDR2 reads SVGAGI.

This rearrangement joins TRBV4-2 to TRBJ2-1, with a possible D match to TRBD2 (6 bases). The CDR3 consists of 13 residues. CDR1 LGHNA and CDR2 YNFKEQ come from the germline V gene. V lost 1 base to trimming and J lost 9 bases, with 10 bases between them. CDR3 DNA: TGTGCCAGCAGCCAAGGCCTGGGAGGTGAGCAGTTCTTC. Translated, it gives CASSQGLGGEQFF.

V and J are TRBV27 and TRBJ1-6; no clear D. The CDR3 covers 13 residues. Germline CDR1 reads MNHEY; CDR2 reads SMNVEV (reference sequence). Between the trimmed V and J ends, which lost 3 bases and 10 bases, there was a span of 10 bases. CDR3 DNA: TGTGCCAGCAGTTTTGGCAGCGGGTCACCCCTCCACTTT. Amino acid sequence: CASSFGSGSPLHF.

This clone has only one observation. The rearrangement links TRBV7-2 to TRBJ2-7, with 7 bases aligning to TRBD2. V shed 0 bases and J 5 bases; nucleotides not matched to a gene: 10. This CDR3 comprises 16 residues. Germline V gene data show CDR1 as SGHTA and CDR2 as FQGNSA. CDR3 loop: CASSLAGLAGVHEQYF. The CDR3 DNA reads TGTGCCAGCAGCTTAGCGGGTCTGGCGGGGGTCCACGAGCAGTACTTC.

V is TRBV5-1 and J is TRBJ2-1; 8 bases are shared with TRBD1. V was clipped by 3 bases and J by 9 bases; unmatched bases: 17. This CDR3 is 17 amino acids long. Germline CDR1 and CDR2: SGHRS and YFSETQ. The CDR3 region is CASSSSGQGFGQGEQFF. DNA for the CDR3: TGCGCCAGCAGCTCCTCCGGACAGGGTTTTGGTCAGGGTGAGCAGTTCTTC.

The chain uses TRBV5-6 and TRBJ2-2; D perhaps matches TRBD2 (6 bases). Per the germline V gene, CDR1 is SGHDT and CDR2 is YYEEEE. The CDR3 spans 14 residues. Trimming took 0 bases from V and 6 from J, leaving 9 bases between them. Here the CDR3 DNA reads TGTGCCAGCAGCTTGGCCGGGGGTCCCGGGGAGCTGTTTTTT. Its translation is CASSLAGGPGELFF.

To note about this clone: This CDR3 fails to terminate in the conserved phenylalanine or tryptophan, so it likely reflects a read error. The V and J genes are TRBV5-6 and TRBJ2-7; D gene ambiguous. The CDR3 has 12 residues. Trimming removed 2 bases at V and 8 bases at J, with 11 bases between. CDR1 SGHDT and CDR2 YYEEEE come from the germline V gene. The CDR3 sequence is CASSFLDTKQYS. In DNA, the CDR3 is TGTGCCAGCAGCTTCCTAGATACGAAGCAGTACTCC.

The CDR3 nucleotides read TGTGCCAGCAGCTATACCGGGACAGCGACTGATGGCTACACCTTC. This translates into CASSYTGTATDGYTF. This chain links TRBV13 with TRBJ1-2; 7 nucleotides align to TRBD1. Per the germline V gene, CDR1 is PRHDT and CDR2 is FYEKMQ (reference sequence). J was trimmed by 6 bases and V by 4 bases; bases with no gene match: 11. This CDR3 is 15 amino acids long.

The genes are TRBV13 and TRBJ2-2; TRBD1 matches at 7 bases. The CDR3 runs to 15 residues. Germline V gene sequence: CDR1 PRHDT, CDR2 FYEKMQ (reference sequence). Unmatched junction bases numbered 4, after V lost 5 bases and J lost 1 base. The CDR3 reads CASSLRDRNTGELFF. In nucleotides, the CDR3 is TGTGCCAGCAGCCTCCGGGACAGGAACACCGGGGAGCTGTTTTTT.

The sample holds a few counts of this clone. J is TRBJ1-1 and V is TRBV7-2; the match to TRBD1 covers 11 bases. Germline V gene data show CDR1 as SGHTA and CDR2 as FQGNSA. J was trimmed by 5 bases and V by 4 bases; bases with no gene match: 6. CDR3 length: 15 amino acids. CDR3 coding DNA: TGTGCCAGCAGCTGGACAGGGGGCTCGGGGACTGAAGCTTTCTTT. Translating gives CASSWTGGSGTEAFF. Looking up the rest from reference TRBV7-2 and TRBJ1-1 gives the full variable domain: GAGVSQSPSNKVTEKGKDVELRCDPISGHTALYWYRQSLGQGLEFLIYFQGNSAPDKSGLPSDRFSAERTGGSVSTLTIQRTQQEDSAVYLCASSWTGGSGTEAFFGQGTRLTVV.

This chain uses TRBV5-1 with TRBJ2-7; D unresolved. Germline V CDR1 and CDR2: SGHRS, YFSETQ. Between the trimmed V and J ends, which lost 1 base and 5 bases, there was a span of 4 bases. The CDR3 is made up of 11 amino acids. CDR3 sequence: CASSLNNEQYF. The CDR3 DNA reads TGCGCCAGCAGCTTGAATAACGAGCAGTACTTC.

This chain links TRBV6-7 with TRBJ2-7, with 12 nucleotides matching TRBD2. TRBV6-7 is marked as an open reading frame, function uncertain. This CDR3 spans 14 amino acids. With V trimmed by 4 bases and J by 3 bases, 1 base remained unmatched. CDR3 sequence (DNA): TGTGCCAGCAGTTGGACTAGCGGGATCTACGAGCAGTACTTC. It specifies CASSWTSGIYEQYF.

The CDR3 region is CAISESIGTSGNEQFF. In nucleotides, the CDR3 is TGTGCCATCAGTGAGTCGATAGGGACTAGCGGCAATGAGCAGTTCTTC. V usage is TRBV10-3 and J usage is TRBJ2-1, with TRBD2 matching over 11 bases. This CDR3 comprises 16 residues. V dropped 0 bases and J dropped 6; count of bases not matched to a gene: 4. Germline V gives CDR1 ENHRY, CDR2 SYGVKD.